This T cell receptor beta chain was recorded in a study of T cell repertoires in cytomegalovirus infection. In this sample, this clonotype turned up a few times. TCRdb used MiXCR to reprocess the reads, holding one entry per CDR3 protein. The sample consists of fewer than 350,000 distinct CDR3 sequences, more than 8% of them appearing once. In germline, CDR1 is LNHDA, CDR2 SQIVND (reference sequence). V lost 5 bases to trimming and J lost 8 bases; unmatched junction nucleotides: 3. This CDR3 region has 12 residues. The sample consisted of PBMCs. The chain couples TRBV19 to TRBJ2-1, with TRBD1 matching over 7 bases. The sequence was obtained from a human donor in good health (CMV status not recorded). Some clones in this sample may be carry-over from other donors' samples. The CDR3 DNA follows: TGTGCCAGTAGTCCACAGGGGCATGAGCAGTTCTTC. As protein: CASSPQGHEQFF. Looking up the rest from reference TRBV19 and TRBJ2-1 gives the full variable domain: DGGITQSPKYLFRKEGQNVTLSCEQNLNHDAMYWYRQDPGQGLRLIYYSQIVNDFQKGDIAEGYSVSREKKESFPLTVTSAQKNPTAFYLCASSPQGHEQFFGPGTRLTVL.